A selection of T cell receptor beta chains follows, all from one sample in a study of T cell repertoires in aging, cancer and after chemotherapy. TCRdb reprocessed the multiplex PCR reads via MiXCR and lists one record per CDR3 protein. The sample gives over 900 distinct CDR3 sequences, about 14% of which show up once; about 10% is in the top ten. Sequencing was done on a sample of blood. The receptors shown here come from a human donor with a solid tumor. Each CDR3 is given with its conserved first and last residue. The D gene is left open where the match is weak. Clone size is given for some rows only: seen once, a few or many times, or a class if the clone is expanded.

TRBV5-1	.	TRBJ2-5	.	TGCGCCAGCAGGGAAGGATGGGAGACCCAGTACTTC	CASREGWETQYF
TRBV6-5	.	TRBJ1-4	large	TGTGCCAGCAGGGGGGCGACGGGGTATACCGGAAAACTGTTTTTT	CASRGATGYTGKLFF
TRBV6-2/TRBV6-3	TRBD2	TRBJ2-1	large	TGTGCCAGCAGTTACTCGAGACTAGCGGGCGCCAATAAGCAGTTCTTC	CASSYSRLAGANKQFF
TRBV6-6	TRBD1	TRBJ1-6	medium-sized	TGTGCCAGCAGTTCGCGCGCAGGGGGCTCCTATAATTCACCCCTCCACTTT	CASSSRAGGSYNSPLHF
TRBV6-5	TRBD2	TRBJ2-3	large	TGTGCCAGCAGTTATGGCGCGGGAGTCTCAGATACGCAGTATTTT	CASSYGAGVSDTQYF
TRBV6-1	TRBD1	TRBJ2-6	medium-sized	TGTGCCAGCAGTAAGATAGGGACAGGGACTTATGGGGCCAACGTCCTGACTTTC	CASSKIGTGTYGANVLTF
TRBV7-2	.	TRBJ2-5	.	TGTGCCAGCAGCTCCGCCGCCCGGGACCGAGAGACCCAGTACTTC	CASSSAARDRETQYF
TRBV7-9	TRBD2	TRBJ2-5	medium-sized	TGTGCCAGCAGCAAAGGGACTAGCGGCGGAACTAGGGAGACCCAGTACTTC	CASSKGTSGGTRETQYF
TRBV5-6	.	TRBJ2-1	large	TGTGCCAGCAGCCCTAAATGGGGAGAGCAGTTCTTC	CASSPKWGEQFF
TRBV6-1	.	TRBJ2-3	large	TGTGCCAGCAGTGGGAGACGGGGTCAAGTCACAGATACGCAGTATTTT	CASSGRRGQVTDTQYF
TRBV28	.	TRBJ1-3	.	TGTGCCAGCGCGCCCTCTTACCCCCGCGGTATTTCTGGAAACACCATATATTTT	CASAPSYPRGISGNTIYF
TRBV5-1	.	TRBJ2-7	few	TGCGCCAGCAGCCCCCAAGAGCAGTACTTC	CASSPQEQYF
TRBV30	TRBD2	TRBJ2-5	large	TGTGCCTGGAGTGTGGCAGCGGGGTACAAATACTTC	CAWSVAAGYKYF
TRBV19	TRBD2	TRBJ2-1	large	TGTGCCAGTACCCCTCAGGCGGGACTAGGGTACAATGAGCAGTTCTTC	CASTPQAGLGYNEQFF
TRBV7-9	.	TRBJ1-2	large	TGTGCCAGCAGCCACCTTAAGGGGCAGGGCTACACCTTC	CASSHLKGQGYTF
TRBV28	TRBD1	TRBJ2-1	few	TGTGCCAGCAGATCTCACAGGGGAAAACAGTTCTTC	CASRSHRGKQFF
TRBV7-2	.	TRBJ2-5	large	TGTGCCAGCAGCTCCAGGGTCCTTGGAGAGACCCAGTACTTC	CASSSRVLGETQYF
TRBV5-1	.	TRBJ2-1	few	TGCGCCAGCAACAACCTGGATCATGAGCAGTTCTTC	CASNNLDHEQFF